Listed here are 8 T cell receptor beta chains from one sample, sequenced in a study of blood T cell repertoires in COVID-19. Profiled with immunoSEQ multiplex PCR; TCRdb holds only in-frame clones, not every one. The sample consists of some 270,000 clones, roughly four fifths of them appearing once. The source material was PBMCs or T cells enriched from blood (not recorded which). The receptors here all came from a man in his fifties or sixties who had recovered from COVID-19.

The chain recombines TRBV19 with TRBJ1-5; tentative D call: TRBD1 (5 bases). Germline values: CDR1 LNHDA, CDR2 SQIVND (reference sequence). Trimming took 0 bases from V and 5 from J, leaving 14 bases between them. The CDR3 has 16 amino acids. The CDR3 DNA is TGTGCCAGTAGTATAGATTCCGGGAGACAGTATCAGCCCCAGCATTTT. This gives the protein CASSIDSGRQYQPQHF.

The V call is TRBV19, the J call TRBJ1-1, with 7 bases identical to TRBD1. This CDR3 comprises 12 residues. V shed 3 bases and J 11 bases; nucleotides not matched to a gene: 6. Germline V lookup: CDR1 LNHDA, CDR2 SQIVND (reference sequence). CDR3 amino acids: CASSIGDRAAFF. Here the CDR3 DNA reads TGTGCCAGTAGTATTGGAGACAGGGCGGCTTTCTTT.

V usage is TRBV10-3 and J usage is TRBJ2-7; 13 bases line up with TRBD2. Germline V gene sequence: CDR1 ENHRY, CDR2 SYGVKD. Trimming took 2 bases from V and 4 from J; bases not matched to a gene: 5. The CDR3 extends over 16 amino acids. The CDR3 reads CAISETSGGATYEQYF. The CDR3 coding sequence is TGTGCCATCAGTGAGACTAGCGGGGGGGCGACTTACGAGCAGTACTTC.

The V and J genes are TRBV9 and TRBJ2-7; 12 positions agree with TRBD2. The length of the CDR3 is 14 residues. V lost 4 bases to trimming and J lost 5 bases; unmatched junction nucleotides: 4. Germline V gene data show CDR1 as SGDLS and CDR2 as YYNGEE. The CDR3 DNA follows: TGTGCCAGCAGCCCGACTAGCGGGAGAGACGAGCAGTACTTC. Its protein product is CASSPTSGRDEQYF.

The gene calls are TRBV7-3 and TRBJ2-1; TRBD2 agrees at 8 bases. Germline V gene sequence: CDR1 SGHTA, CDR2 FQGTGA. This CDR3 is 14 amino acids long. V lost 5 bases to trimming and J lost 4 bases; unmatched junction nucleotides: 4. This CDR3 reads CASSHGGEYNEQFF. In nucleotides, the CDR3 is TGTGCCAGCAGCCACGGGGGGGAATACAATGAGCAGTTCTTC. The full variable domain, with the rest looked up from reference TRBV7-3 and TRBJ2-1, is GAGVSQTPSNKVTEKGKYVELRCDPISGHTALYWYRQSLGQGPEFLIYFQGTGAADDSGLPNDRFFAVRPEGSVSTLKIQRTERGDSAVYLCASSHGGEYNEQFFGPGTRLTVL.

The chain uses TRBV24-1 and TRBJ1-4; a possible D gene is TRBD1 (5 bases). Deletions cut 4 bases from V and 3 bases from J, with 11 bases between. The CDR3 is made up of 15 amino acids. Germline lookup yields CDR1 KGHDR and CDR2 SFDVKD. The chain's CDR3 is CATSDAGGSNEKLFF. The CDR3 region has the DNA TGTGCCACCAGTGACGCGGGGGGGTCTAATGAAAAACTGTTTTTT.

In its sample, this clone was seen once. This chain joins TRBV19 and TRBJ1-4; possible D gene TRBD1, 6 bases. Between the trimmed V and J ends, which lost 6 bases and 2 bases, there was a span of 10 bases. CDR3 length equals 14 residues. Germline V gives CDR1 LNHDA, CDR2 SQIVND (reference sequence). The CDR3 sequence is CASSRGSTNEKLFF. The CDR3 DNA is TGTGCCAGTAGCAGGGGCTCGACTAATGAAAAACTGTTTTTT.

V is TRBV5-4 and J is TRBJ1-4; 12 positions agree with TRBD1. CDR3 length equals 19 residues. Germline trimming cut 0 bases from V and 3 bases from J; bases unmatched to any gene: 9. Per germline, CDR1 SGHNT and CDR2 YYREEE (reference sequence). The CDR3 sequence is CASSLGPGTGGRANEKLFF. CDR3 bases: TGTGCCAGCAGCTTGGGGCCGGGGACAGGGGGCAGGGCTAATGAAAAACTGTTTTTT.